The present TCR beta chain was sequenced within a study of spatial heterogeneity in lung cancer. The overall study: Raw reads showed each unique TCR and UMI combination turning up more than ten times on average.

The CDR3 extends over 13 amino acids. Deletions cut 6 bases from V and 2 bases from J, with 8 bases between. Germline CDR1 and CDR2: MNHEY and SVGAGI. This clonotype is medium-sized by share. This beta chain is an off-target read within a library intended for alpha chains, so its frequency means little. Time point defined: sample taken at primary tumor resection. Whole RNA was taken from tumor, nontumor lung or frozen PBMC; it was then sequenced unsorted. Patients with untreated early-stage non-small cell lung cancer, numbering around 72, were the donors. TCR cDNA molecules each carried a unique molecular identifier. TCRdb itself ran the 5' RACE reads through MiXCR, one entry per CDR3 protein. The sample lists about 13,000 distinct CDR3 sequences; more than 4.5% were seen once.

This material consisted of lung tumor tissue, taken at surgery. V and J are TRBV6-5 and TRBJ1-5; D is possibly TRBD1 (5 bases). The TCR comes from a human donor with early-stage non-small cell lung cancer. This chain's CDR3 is CASSLQGNQPQHF. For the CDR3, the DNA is TGTGCCAGCAGCCTACAGGGCAATCAGCCCCAGCATTTT.